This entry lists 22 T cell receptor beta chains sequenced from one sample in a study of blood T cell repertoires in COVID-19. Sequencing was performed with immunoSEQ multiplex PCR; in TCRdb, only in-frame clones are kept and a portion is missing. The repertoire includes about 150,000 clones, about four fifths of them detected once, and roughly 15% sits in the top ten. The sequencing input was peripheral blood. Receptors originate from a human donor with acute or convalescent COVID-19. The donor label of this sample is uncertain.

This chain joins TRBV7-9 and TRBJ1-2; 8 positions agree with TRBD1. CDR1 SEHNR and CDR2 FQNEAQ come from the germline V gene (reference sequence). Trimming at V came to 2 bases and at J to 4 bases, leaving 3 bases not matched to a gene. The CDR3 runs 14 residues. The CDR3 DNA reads TGTGCCAGCAGCTTAACAGGGGGAGGCTATGGCTACACCTTC. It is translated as CASSLTGGGYGYTF.

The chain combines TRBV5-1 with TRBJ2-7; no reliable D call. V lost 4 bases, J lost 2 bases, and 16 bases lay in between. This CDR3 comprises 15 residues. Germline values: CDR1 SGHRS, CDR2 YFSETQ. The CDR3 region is CASSGLVGSTYEQYF. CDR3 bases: TGCGCCAGCAGCGGTCTAGTTGGCAGTACCTACGAGCAGTACTTC.

CDR3 sequence reads: CASLQSGQTRNTIYF. The CDR3 nucleotides are TGTGCCAGTCTGCAATCAGGGCAGACACGGAACACCATATATTTT. This rearrangement joins TRBV6-5 to TRBJ1-3, with TRBD1 as a possible D gene (5 bases). Trimming took 9 bases from V and 7 from J, leaving 22 bases between them. The germline CDR1 and CDR2 sequences are MNHEY and SVGAGI. The CDR3 has 15 residues.

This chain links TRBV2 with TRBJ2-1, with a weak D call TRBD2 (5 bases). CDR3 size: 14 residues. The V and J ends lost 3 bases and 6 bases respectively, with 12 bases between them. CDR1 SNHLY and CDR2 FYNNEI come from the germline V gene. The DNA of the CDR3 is TGTGCCAGCAGTGATAGAGGGTCGGCCAATGAGCAGTTCTTC. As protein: CASSDRGSANEQFF.

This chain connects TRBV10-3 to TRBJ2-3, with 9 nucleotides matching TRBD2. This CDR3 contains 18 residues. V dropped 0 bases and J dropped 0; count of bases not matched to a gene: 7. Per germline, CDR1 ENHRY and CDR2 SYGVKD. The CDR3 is CAISESAIAGASTDTQYF. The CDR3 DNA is TGTGCCATCAGTGAGTCAGCAATAGCGGGGGCTAGCACAGATACGCAGTATTTT.

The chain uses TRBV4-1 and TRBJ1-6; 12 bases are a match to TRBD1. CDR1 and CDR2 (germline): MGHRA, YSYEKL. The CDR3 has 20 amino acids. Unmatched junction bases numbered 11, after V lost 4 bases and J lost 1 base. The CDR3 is CASSLGGTGGKMSYNSPLHF. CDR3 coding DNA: TGCGCCAGCAGCCTGGGGGGGACAGGGGGCAAGATGTCCTATAATTCACCCCTCCACTTT.

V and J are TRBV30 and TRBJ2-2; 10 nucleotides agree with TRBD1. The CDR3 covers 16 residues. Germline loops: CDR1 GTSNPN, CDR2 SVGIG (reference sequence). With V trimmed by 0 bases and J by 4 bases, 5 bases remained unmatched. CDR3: CAWSVHRTGGTGELFF. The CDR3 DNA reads TGTGCCTGGAGTGTACATCGGACAGGGGGCACCGGGGAGCTGTTTTTT.

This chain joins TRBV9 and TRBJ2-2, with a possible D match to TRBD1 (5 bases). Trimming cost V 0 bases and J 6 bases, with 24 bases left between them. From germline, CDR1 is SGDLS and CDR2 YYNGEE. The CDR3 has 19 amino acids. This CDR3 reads CASSVDPNRPARSPGELFF. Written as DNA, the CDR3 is TGTGCCAGCAGCGTAGACCCTAACAGGCCTGCTCGAAGCCCCGGGGAGCTGTTTTTT. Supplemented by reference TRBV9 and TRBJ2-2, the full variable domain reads DSGVTQTPKHLITATGQRVTLRCSPRSGDLSVYWYQQSLDQGLQFLIQYYNGEERAKGNILERFSAQQFPDLHSELNLSSLELGDSALYFCASSVDPNRPARSPGELFFGEGSRLTVL.

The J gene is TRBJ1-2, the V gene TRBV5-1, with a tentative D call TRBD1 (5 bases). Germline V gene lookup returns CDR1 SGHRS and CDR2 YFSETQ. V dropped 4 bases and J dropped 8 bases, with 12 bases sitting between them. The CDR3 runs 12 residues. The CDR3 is CASSMTDLGYTF. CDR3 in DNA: TGCGCCAGCAGCATGACAGACTTGGGCTACACCTTC. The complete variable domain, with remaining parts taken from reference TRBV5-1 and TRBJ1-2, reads KAGVTQTPRYLIKTRGQQVTLSCSPISGHRSVSWYQQTPGQGLQFLFEYFSETQRNKGNFPGRFSGRQFSNSRSEMNVSTLELGDSALYLCASSMTDLGYTFGSGTRLTVV.

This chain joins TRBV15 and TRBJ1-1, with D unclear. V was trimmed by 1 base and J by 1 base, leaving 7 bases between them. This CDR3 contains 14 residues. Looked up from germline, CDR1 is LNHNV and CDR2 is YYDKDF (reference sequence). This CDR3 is CATSRGPTNTEAFF. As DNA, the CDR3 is TGTGCCACCAGCAGAGGTCCTACGAACACTGAAGCTTTCTTT.

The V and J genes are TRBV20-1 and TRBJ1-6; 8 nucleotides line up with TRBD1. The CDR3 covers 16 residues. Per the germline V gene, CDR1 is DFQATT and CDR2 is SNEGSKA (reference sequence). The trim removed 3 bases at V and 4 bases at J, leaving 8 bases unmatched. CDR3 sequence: CSASPSRQGYNSPLHF. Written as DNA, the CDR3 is TGCAGTGCTAGTCCCTCTCGACAGGGGTATAATTCACCCCTCCACTTT.

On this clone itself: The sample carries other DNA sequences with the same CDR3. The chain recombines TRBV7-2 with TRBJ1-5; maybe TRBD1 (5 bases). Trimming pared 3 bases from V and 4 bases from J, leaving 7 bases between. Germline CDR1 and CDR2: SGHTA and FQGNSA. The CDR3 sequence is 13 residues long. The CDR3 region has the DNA TGTGCCAGCAGCTTGCAGGGAAATCAGCCCCAGCATTTT. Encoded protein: CASSLQGNQPQHF.

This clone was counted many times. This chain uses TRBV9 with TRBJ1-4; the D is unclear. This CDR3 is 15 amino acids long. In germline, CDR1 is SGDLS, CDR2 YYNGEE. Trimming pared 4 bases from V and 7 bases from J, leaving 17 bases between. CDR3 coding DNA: TGTGCCAGCAGCCTCGGTCAGAGGAGGGCTGAAAAACTGTTTTTT. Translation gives CASSLGQRRAEKLFF.

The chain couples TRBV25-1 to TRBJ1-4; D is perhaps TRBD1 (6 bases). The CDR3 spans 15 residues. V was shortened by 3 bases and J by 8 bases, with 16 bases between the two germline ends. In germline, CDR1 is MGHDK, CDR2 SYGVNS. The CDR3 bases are TGTGCCAGCAGTGAGACAGGCCCCCGCGCGGAAAAACTGTTTTTT. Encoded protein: CASSETGPRAEKLFF.

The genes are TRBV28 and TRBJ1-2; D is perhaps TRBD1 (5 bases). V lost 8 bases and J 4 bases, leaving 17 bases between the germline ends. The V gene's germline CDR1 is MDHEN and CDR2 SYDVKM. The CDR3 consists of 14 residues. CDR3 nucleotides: TGTGCCAGCGGCCCCGGGGGGAATTCCTATGGCTACACCTTC. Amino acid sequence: CASGPGGNSYGYTF.

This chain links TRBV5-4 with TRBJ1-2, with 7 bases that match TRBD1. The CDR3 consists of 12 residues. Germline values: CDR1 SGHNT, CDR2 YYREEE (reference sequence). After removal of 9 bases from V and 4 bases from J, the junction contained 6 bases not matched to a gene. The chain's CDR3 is CATGQARYGYTF. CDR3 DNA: TGTGCCACCGGACAGGCGCGCTATGGCTACACCTTC.

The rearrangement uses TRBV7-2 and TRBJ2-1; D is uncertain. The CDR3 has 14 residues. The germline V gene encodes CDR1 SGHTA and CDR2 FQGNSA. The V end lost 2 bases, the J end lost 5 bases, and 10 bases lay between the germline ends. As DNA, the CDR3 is TGTGCCAGCAGCTTACCTGGCGGAAACAATGAGCAGTTCTTC. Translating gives CASSLPGGNNEQFF.

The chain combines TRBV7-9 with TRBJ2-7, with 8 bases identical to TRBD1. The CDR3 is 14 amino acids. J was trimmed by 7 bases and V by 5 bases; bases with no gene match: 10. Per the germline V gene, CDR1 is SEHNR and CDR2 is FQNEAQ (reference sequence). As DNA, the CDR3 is TGTGCCAGCAGCGCGGGGAACAGGGGGGAGGAGCAGTACTTC. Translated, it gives CASSAGNRGEEQYF.

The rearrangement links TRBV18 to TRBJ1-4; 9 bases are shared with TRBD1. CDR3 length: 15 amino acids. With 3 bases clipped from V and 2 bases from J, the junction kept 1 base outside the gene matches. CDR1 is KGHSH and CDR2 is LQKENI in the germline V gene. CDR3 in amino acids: CASSPTGGTNEKLFF. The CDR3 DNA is TGTGCCAGCTCACCCACAGGGGGCACTAATGAAAAACTGTTTTTT.

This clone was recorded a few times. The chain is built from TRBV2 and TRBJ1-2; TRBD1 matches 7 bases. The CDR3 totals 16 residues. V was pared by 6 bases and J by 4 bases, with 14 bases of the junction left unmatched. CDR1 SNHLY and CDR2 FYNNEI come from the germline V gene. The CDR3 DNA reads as TGTGCCAGCAGCAATGGACAGGCCCCTCTTCGCTATGGCTACACCTTC. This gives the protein CASSNGQAPLRYGYTF.

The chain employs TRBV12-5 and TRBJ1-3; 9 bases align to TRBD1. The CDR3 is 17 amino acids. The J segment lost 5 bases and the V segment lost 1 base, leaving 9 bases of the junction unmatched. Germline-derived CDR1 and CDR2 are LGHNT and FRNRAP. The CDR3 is CASGLGQDRGGRNTIYF. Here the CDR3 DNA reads TGTGCTAGTGGTTTGGGACAGGACAGGGGAGGCCGAAACACCATATATTTT.

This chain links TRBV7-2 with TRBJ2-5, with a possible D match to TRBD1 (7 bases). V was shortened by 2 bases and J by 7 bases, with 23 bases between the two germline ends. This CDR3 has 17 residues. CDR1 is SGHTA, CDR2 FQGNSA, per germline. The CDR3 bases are TGTGCCAGCAGCTTATTGGCCACAGGGGCCAGGGGAGGGACCCAGTACTTC. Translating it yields CASSLLATGARGGTQYF.